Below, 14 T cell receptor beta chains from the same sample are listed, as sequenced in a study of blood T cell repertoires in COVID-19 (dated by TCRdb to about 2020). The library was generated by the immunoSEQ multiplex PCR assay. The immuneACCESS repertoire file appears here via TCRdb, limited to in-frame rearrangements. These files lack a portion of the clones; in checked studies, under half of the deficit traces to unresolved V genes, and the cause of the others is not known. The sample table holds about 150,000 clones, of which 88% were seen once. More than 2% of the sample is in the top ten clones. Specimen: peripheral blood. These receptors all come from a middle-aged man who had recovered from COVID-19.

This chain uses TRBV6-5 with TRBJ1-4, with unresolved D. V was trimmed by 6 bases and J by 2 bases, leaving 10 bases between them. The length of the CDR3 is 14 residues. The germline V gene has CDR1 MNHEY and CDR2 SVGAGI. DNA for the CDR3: TGTGCCAGCAGCCGAGGGTGGACTAATGAAAAACTGTTTTTT. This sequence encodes CASSRGWTNEKLFF.

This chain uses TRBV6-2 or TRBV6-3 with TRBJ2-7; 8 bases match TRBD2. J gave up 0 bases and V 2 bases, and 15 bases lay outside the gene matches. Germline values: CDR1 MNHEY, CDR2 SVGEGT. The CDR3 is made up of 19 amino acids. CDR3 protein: CASSYPSTPGGGRSYEQYF. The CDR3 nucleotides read TGTGCCAGCAGTTACCCATCAACCCCTGGCGGGGGGCGCTCCTACGAGCAGTACTTC.

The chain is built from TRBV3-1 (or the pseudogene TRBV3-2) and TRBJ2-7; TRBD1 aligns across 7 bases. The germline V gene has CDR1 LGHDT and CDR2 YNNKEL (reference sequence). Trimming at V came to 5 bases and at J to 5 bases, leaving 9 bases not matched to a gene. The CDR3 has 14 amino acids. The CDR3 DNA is TGTGCCAGCAGCGCGACAGGGCTTAGCCACGAGCAGTACTTC. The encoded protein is CASSATGLSHEQYF.

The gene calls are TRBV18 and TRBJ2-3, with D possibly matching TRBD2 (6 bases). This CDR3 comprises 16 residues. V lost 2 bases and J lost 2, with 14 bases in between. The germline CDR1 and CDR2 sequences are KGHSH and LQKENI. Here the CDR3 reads CASSPLLAGYTDTQYF. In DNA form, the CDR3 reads TGTGCCAGCTCACCATTACTAGCCGGTTACACAGATACGCAGTATTTT.

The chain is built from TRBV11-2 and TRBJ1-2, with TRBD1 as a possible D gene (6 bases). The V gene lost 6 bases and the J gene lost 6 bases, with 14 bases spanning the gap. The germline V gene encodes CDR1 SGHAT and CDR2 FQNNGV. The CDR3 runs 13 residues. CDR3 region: CASRIQGTDGYTF. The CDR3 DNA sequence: TGTGCCAGCAGAATACAGGGTACGGATGGCTACACCTTC.

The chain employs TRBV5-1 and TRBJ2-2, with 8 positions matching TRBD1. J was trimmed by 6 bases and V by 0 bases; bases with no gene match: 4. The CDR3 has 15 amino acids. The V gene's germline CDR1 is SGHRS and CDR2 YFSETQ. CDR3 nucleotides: TGCGCCAGCAGCTTGGGGGACAGGTCCGCCGGGGAGCTGTTTTTT. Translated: CASSLGDRSAGELFF.

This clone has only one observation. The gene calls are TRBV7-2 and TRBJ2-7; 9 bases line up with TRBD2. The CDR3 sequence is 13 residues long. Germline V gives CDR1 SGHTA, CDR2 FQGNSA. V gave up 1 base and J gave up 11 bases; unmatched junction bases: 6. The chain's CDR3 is CASSLGCSGGKYF. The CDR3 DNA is TGTGCCAGCAGCTTAGGGTGTAGCGGGGGTAAGTACTTC. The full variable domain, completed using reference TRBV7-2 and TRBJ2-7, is GAGVSQSPSNKVTEKGKDVELRCDPISGHTALYWYRQSLGQGLEFLIYFQGNSAPDKSGLPSDRFSAERTGGSVSTLTIQRTQQEDSAVYLCASSLGCSGGKYFGPGTRLTVT.

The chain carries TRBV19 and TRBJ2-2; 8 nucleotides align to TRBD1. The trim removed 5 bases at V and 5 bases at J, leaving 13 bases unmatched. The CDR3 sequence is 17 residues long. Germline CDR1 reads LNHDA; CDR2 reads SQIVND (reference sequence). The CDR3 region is CASSPLKGQGWTGELFF. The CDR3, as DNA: TGTGCCAGTAGTCCACTAAAAGGACAGGGATGGACCGGGGAGCTGTTTTTT.

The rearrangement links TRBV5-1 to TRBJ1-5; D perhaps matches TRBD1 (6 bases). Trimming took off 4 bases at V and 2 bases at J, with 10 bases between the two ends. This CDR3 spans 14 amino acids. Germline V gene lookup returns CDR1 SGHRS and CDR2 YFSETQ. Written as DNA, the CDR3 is TGCGCCAGCAGCCCCGCAGGGGGCAATCAGCCCCAGCATTTT. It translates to CASSPAGGNQPQHF. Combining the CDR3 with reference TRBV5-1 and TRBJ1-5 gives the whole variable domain KAGVTQTPRYLIKTRGQQVTLSCSPISGHRSVSWYQQTPGQGLQFLFEYFSETQRNKGNFPGRFSGRQFSNSRSEMNVSTLELGDSALYLCASSPAGGNQPQHFGDGTRLSIL.

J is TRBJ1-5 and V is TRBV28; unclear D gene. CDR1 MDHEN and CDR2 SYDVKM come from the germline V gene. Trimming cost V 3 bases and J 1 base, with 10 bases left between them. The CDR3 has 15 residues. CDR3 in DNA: TGTGCCAGCAGTTTGCCGTCGGGGAGCAATCAGCCCCAGCATTTT. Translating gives CASSLPSGSNQPQHF.

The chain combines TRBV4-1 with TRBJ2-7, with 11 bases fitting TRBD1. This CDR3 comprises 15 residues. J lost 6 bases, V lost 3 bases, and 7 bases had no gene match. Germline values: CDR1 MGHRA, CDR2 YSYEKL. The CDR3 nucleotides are TGCGCCAGCAGCCATGGACAGGGGGCCCTGGGCGAGCAGTACTTC. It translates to CASSHGQGALGEQYF.

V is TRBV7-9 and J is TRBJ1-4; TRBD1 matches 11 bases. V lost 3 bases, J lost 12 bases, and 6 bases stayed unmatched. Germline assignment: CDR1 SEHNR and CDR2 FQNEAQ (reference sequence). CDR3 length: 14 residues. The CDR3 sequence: CASSLVGQGAELFF. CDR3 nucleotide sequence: TGTGCCAGCAGCTTGGTTGGACAGGGGGCGGAACTGTTTTTT.

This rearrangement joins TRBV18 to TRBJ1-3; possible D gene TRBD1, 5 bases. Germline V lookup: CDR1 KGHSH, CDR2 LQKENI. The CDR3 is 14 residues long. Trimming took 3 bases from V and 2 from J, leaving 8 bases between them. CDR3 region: CASSPTGAGNTIYF. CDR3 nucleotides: TGTGCCAGCTCACCCACAGGAGCTGGAAACACCATATATTTT.

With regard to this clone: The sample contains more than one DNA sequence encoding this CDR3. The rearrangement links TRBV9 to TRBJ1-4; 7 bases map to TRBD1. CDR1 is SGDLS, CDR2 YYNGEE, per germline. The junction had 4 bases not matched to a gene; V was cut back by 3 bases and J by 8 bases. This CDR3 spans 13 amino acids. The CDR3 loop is CASSGDRNEKLFF. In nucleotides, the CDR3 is TGTGCCAGCAGCGGGGACAGAAACGAAAAACTGTTTTTT.